Below are 28 T cell receptor beta chains sequenced from a single sample in a study of blood T cell repertoires in COVID-19. The method was immunoSEQ multiplex PCR; TCRdb's version includes in-frame clones alone and lacks a portion of them. This table has roughly 77,000 clones, about 80% appearing once. Sequenced sample: peripheral blood. Source of these receptors: a woman aged 70-85 years with acute or convalescent COVID-19.

CDR3 protein: CATSRVSETEAFF. Here the CDR3 DNA reads TGTGCCACCAGCAGAGTCAGTGAAACTGAAGCTTTCTTT. The rearrangement links TRBV15 to TRBJ1-1; D unresolved. The CDR3 sequence is 13 residues long. Looked up from germline, CDR1 is LNHNV and CDR2 is YYDKDF (reference sequence). V was cut by 1 base and J by 5 bases, with 8 bases left in between.

J is TRBJ2-2 and V is TRBV6-2 or TRBV6-3; 9 bases align to TRBD2. This CDR3 is 16 amino acids long. Germline CDR1 reads MNHEY; CDR2 reads SVGEGT. V lost 6 bases, J lost 7 bases, and 12 bases stayed unmatched. CDR3 DNA sequence: TGTGCCAGCAGCAGTCTAAGCGGGGGGTCGGTCGGGGAGCTGTTTTTT. Translating it yields CASSSLSGGSVGELFF.

V usage is TRBV12-3 or TRBV12-4 and J usage is TRBJ1-3; D is unresolved. V gave up 6 bases and J gave up 5 bases, with 11 bases separating them. This CDR3 region has 13 residues. CDR3 sequence (DNA): TGTGCCAGCAGACCGGACTCAAGAAACACCATATATTTT. Amino acids: CASRPDSRNTIYF.

The chain links TRBV7-8 to TRBJ2-1; weak D call: TRBD1 (6 bases). The length of the CDR3 is 11 residues. Per germline, CDR1 SGHVS and CDR2 FQNEAQ. The V and J ends lost 9 bases and 12 bases respectively, with 15 bases between them. DNA for the CDR3: TGTGCCAGTTCGAGGGGGTTTGGGCAGTTCTTC. This translates into CASSRGFGQFF.

This chain joins TRBV11-3 and TRBJ2-5; weak D call: TRBD1 (5 bases). With 5 bases removed from V and 4 bases from J, the gap between germline ends came to 11 bases. The length of the CDR3 is 13 residues. CDR1 and CDR2 from the germline V gene are SGHNT and YENEEA. CDR3 in DNA: TGTGCCAGCAGCCAGGGAACAAGAGAGACCCAGTACTTC. This encodes CASSQGTRETQYF. The full variable domain, rest sourced from reference TRBV11-3 and TRBJ2-5, is EAGVVQSPRYKIIEKKQPVAFWCNPISGHNTLYWYLQNLGQGPELLIRYENEEAVDDSQLPKDRFSAERLKGVDSTLKIQPAELGDSAVYLCASSQGTRETQYFGPGTRLLVL.

This chain uses TRBV29-1 with TRBJ2-5; 9 nucleotides align to TRBD1. Trimming at V came to 7 bases and at J to 0 bases, leaving 6 bases not matched to a gene. There are 14 residues in the CDR3. Germline V lookup: CDR1 SQVTM, CDR2 ANQGSEA. CDR3 DNA: TGCAGCGCCGAGGGGACAGGGTACCAAGAGACCCAGTACTTC. It specifies CSAEGTGYQETQYF. Together with reference TRBV29-1 and TRBJ2-5, the CDR3 gives the full variable domain: SAVISQKPSRDICQRGTSLTIQCQVDSQVTMMFWYRQQPGQSLTLIATANQGSEATYESGFVIDKFPISRPNLTFSTLTVSNMSPEDSSIYLCSAEGTGYQETQYFGPGTRLLVL.

The V and J genes are TRBV7-2 and TRBJ1-2; 7 nucleotides match TRBD1. The CDR3 has 12 residues. Germline-derived CDR1 and CDR2 are SGHTA and FQGNSA. The V and J ends lost 2 bases and 11 bases, in that order; junction bases with no gene match: 5. CDR3 in amino acids: CASSLRTGPYTF. The CDR3 DNA follows: TGTGCCAGCAGCTTACGGACAGGACCTTACACCTTC.

The V call is TRBV6-6, the J call TRBJ1-4; 7 positions agree with TRBD1. The germline V gene has CDR1 MNHNY and CDR2 SVGAGI (reference sequence). With 4 bases clipped from V and 1 base from J, the junction kept 3 bases outside the gene matches. The CDR3 sequence is 15 residues long. The chain's CDR3 is CASSFGQETNEKLFF. The CDR3, as DNA: TGTGCCAGCAGTTTCGGACAGGAAACTAATGAAAAACTGTTTTTT.

This clone was counted once. The rearrangement links TRBV7-2 to TRBJ2-7; 13 bases match TRBD2. V was clipped by 4 bases and J by 2 bases; unmatched bases: 11. The CDR3 loop spans 18 amino acids. CDR1 is SGHTA, CDR2 FQGNSA, per germline. CDR3 coding DNA: TGTGCCAGCAGCTCGACTAGCGGGGGGCCGTCGGTCCCCTACGAGCAGTACTTC. This translates into CASSSTSGGPSVPYEQYF.

This clone appeared once. V and J are TRBV2 and TRBJ1-6, with D unresolved. The CDR3 has 13 residues. The ends were cut back, 2 bases at V and 5 bases at J, with 4 bases in the middle. CDR1 and CDR2 (germline): SNHLY, FYNNEI. CDR3 amino acids: CASSEQDNSPLHF. CDR3 coding DNA: TGTGCCAGCAGTGAACAGGATAATTCACCCCTCCACTTT.

The chain recombines TRBV7-9 with TRBJ2-1, with 7 bases fitting TRBD1. Germline CDR1 SEHNR, CDR2 FQNEAQ (reference sequence). The CDR3 consists of 15 residues. Unmatched junction bases numbered 9, after V lost 5 bases and J lost 5 bases. The CDR3 DNA sequence: TGTGCCAGCAGCAAATTGACAGGGAGTGACAATGAGCAGTTCTTC. It translates to CASSKLTGSDNEQFF.

The V and J genes are TRBV4-2 and TRBJ2-2; D perhaps matches TRBD2 (5 bases). This CDR3 region has 15 residues. Germline lookup yields CDR1 LGHNA and CDR2 YNFKEQ. The V end lost 0 bases, the J end lost 4 bases, and 9 bases lay between the germline ends. In nucleotides, the CDR3 is TGTGCCAGCAGCCAAGATCGGAGGTCCACCGGGGAGCTGTTTTTT. Its translation is CASSQDRRSTGELFF.

The CDR3 DNA is TGCAGCGTAGGAGGACAGGGATCGGCTTTCTTT. This translates into CSVGGQGSAFF. The rearrangement uses TRBV29-1 and TRBJ1-1; 8 nucleotides align to TRBD1. The CDR3 runs 11 residues. Germline V lookup: CDR1 SQVTM, CDR2 ANQGSEA. With V trimmed by 6 bases and J by 11 bases, 8 bases remained unmatched.

The rearrangement joins TRBV7-8 to TRBJ2-5; D possibly corresponds to TRBD1 (5 bases). The length of the CDR3 is 13 residues. The germline gives CDR1 SGHVS, CDR2 FQNEAQ. V was cut by 3 bases and J by 4 bases, with 9 bases left in between. The CDR3 region is CASSFYRRETQYF. Here the CDR3 DNA reads TGTGCCAGCAGCTTTTACAGGAGAGAGACCCAGTACTTC. Full variable domain (missing parts from reference TRBV7-8 and TRBJ2-5): GAGVSQSPRYKVAKRGQDVALRCDPISGHVSLFWYQQALGQGPEFLTYFQNEAQLDKSGLPSDRFFAERPEGSVSTLKIQRTQQEDSAVYLCASSFYRRETQYFGPGTRLLVL.

This chain uses TRBV19 with TRBJ1-4; D is perhaps TRBD1 (5 bases). The germline gives CDR1 LNHDA, CDR2 SQIVND (reference sequence). This CDR3 has 14 residues. Trimming left V 3 bases short and J 5 bases short, with 10 bases between. The CDR3 sequence is CASSIGGWNEKLFF. DNA of the CDR3: TGTGCCAGTAGTATCGGGGGATGGAATGAAAAACTGTTTTTT. The full variable domain, its missing parts supplied by reference TRBV19 and TRBJ1-4, is DGGITQSPKYLFRKEGQNVTLSCEQNLNHDAMYWYRQDPGQGLRLIYYSQIVNDFQKGDIAEGYSVSREKKESFPLTVTSAQKNPTAFYLCASSIGGWNEKLFFGSGTQLSVL.

This clone was detected a few times. The genes are TRBV12-3 or TRBV12-4 and TRBJ1-1; D is unresolved. The length of the CDR3 is 11 residues. The ends were cut back, 4 bases at V and 6 bases at J, with 6 bases in the middle. The chain's CDR3 is CASSSGAEAFF. The CDR3 DNA reads TGTGCCAGCAGTTCCGGGGCTGAAGCTTTCTTT.

This clone came up a few times. The rearrangement joins TRBV19 to TRBJ1-5; 7 nucleotides agree with TRBD1. V trimming: 7 bases; J trimming: 5 bases; junction bases outside the gene matches: 5. The CDR3 has 13 amino acids. Looked up from germline, CDR1 is LNHDA and CDR2 is SQIVND (reference sequence). The DNA of the CDR3 is TGTGCCAGTACCATGAGGGGGCATCAGCCCCAGCATTTT. It is translated as CASTMRGHQPQHF.

The chain is built from TRBV2 and TRBJ2-7; a weak D match, TRBD2 (6 bases). With 2 bases removed from V and 3 bases from J, the gap between germline ends came to 14 bases. The CDR3 has 15 amino acids. CDR1 is SNHLY, CDR2 FYNNEI, per germline. For the CDR3, the DNA is TGTGCCAGCAGTGAATCCAGCGGGTCTTACTACGAGCAGTACTTC. This translates into CASSESSGSYYEQYF.

This clone was counted a few times. The chain is built from TRBV25-1 and TRBJ2-5; 9 bases match TRBD1. Trimming took 3 bases from V and 5 from J; bases not matched to a gene: 10. Germline CDR1 reads MGHDK; CDR2 reads SYGVNS. The CDR3 extends over 16 amino acids. The DNA for the CDR3 is TGTGCCAGCAGTGAGGGGACAGGGCGTGAGAAGGAGACCCAGTACTTC. It yields the protein CASSEGTGREKETQYF.

This chain links TRBV4-2 with TRBJ2-1, with 8 bases fitting TRBD1. Germline assignment: CDR1 LGHNA and CDR2 YNFKEQ. This CDR3 is 17 amino acids long. The J segment lost 4 bases and the V segment lost 0 bases, leaving 8 bases of the junction unmatched. CDR3 sequence reads: CASSQDRDRGGYNEQFF. In DNA, the CDR3 is TGTGCCAGCAGCCAAGATAGAGACAGGGGTGGGTACAATGAGCAGTTCTTC.

The chain couples TRBV19 to TRBJ2-1; 9 bases map to TRBD2. V dropped 4 bases and J dropped 5; count of bases not matched to a gene: 9. The CDR3 consists of 16 residues. Germline V gene lookup returns CDR1 LNHDA and CDR2 SQIVND (reference sequence). The CDR3 protein is CASSTSAGGSDNEQFF. The CDR3 DNA reads as TGTGCCAGTAGTACCTCAGCGGGGGGTTCAGACAATGAGCAGTTCTTC.

The chain combines TRBV27 with TRBJ1-6, with a weak D call TRBD1 (5 bases). The CDR3 runs 15 residues. CDR1 and CDR2 from the germline V gene are MNHEY and SMNVEV (reference sequence). The V end lost 7 bases, the J end lost 9 bases, and 19 bases lay between the germline ends. The CDR3 bases are TGTGCCAGCACCTCGGTTGACAGCCGCGCTTCACCCCTCCACTTT. Translated: CASTSVDSRASPLHF.

This clone was counted a single time. The chain combines TRBV5-1 with TRBJ2-3, with 10 nucleotides matching TRBD2. The CDR3 covers 16 residues. Germline loops: CDR1 SGHRS, CDR2 YFSETQ. V lost 5 bases to trimming and J lost 0 bases; unmatched junction nucleotides: 6. The CDR3 loop reads CASRISGGTSTDTQYF. The CDR3 DNA reads TGCGCCAGCAGAATTAGCGGGGGGACCAGCACAGATACGCAGTATTTT.

This rearrangement joins TRBV7-2 to TRBJ1-4; the D gene is possibly TRBD1 (6 bases). V dropped 5 bases and J dropped 6 bases, with 10 bases sitting between them. The germline CDR1 and CDR2 sequences are SGHTA and FQGNSA. This CDR3 spans 13 amino acids. The CDR3 sequence: CASSPRQDEKLFF. The CDR3 DNA reads as TGTGCCAGCAGCCCGCGACAGGATGAAAAACTGTTTTTT.

This clone was detected a few times. The rearrangement links TRBV7-2 to TRBJ2-1; TRBD2 aligns across 10 bases. With 0 bases clipped from V and 6 bases from J, the junction kept 11 bases outside the gene matches. Germline loops: CDR1 SGHTA, CDR2 FQGNSA. The CDR3 is made up of 18 amino acids. CDR3 sequence: CASSLAGGGTSVGNEQFF. In DNA, the CDR3 is TGTGCCAGCAGCTTAGCGGGGGGCGGGACTAGCGTCGGCAATGAGCAGTTCTTC.

The CDR3 DNA reads TGCAGTGCTCATCAGAACTATGGCTACACCTTC. Encoded protein: CSAHQNYGYTF. This sequence joins TRBV20-1 and TRBJ1-2; D gene ambiguous. CDR3 length: 11 amino acids. Germline V gives CDR1 DFQATT, CDR2 SNEGSKA (reference sequence). V was pared by 5 bases and J by 2 bases, with 6 bases between.

This clone has a single count. V is TRBV4-1 and J is TRBJ2-5; D is perhaps TRBD2 (5 bases). V shed 5 bases and J shed 1 base, with 8 bases lying between them. The CDR3 sequence is 13 residues long. Germline loops: CDR1 MGHRA, CDR2 YSYEKL. As DNA, the CDR3 is TGCGCCAGCAGCTCCGGGGTCCAAGAGACCCAGTACTTC. Amino acid sequence: CASSSGVQETQYF.

The V gene is TRBV6-1, the J gene TRBJ2-5; 12 bases fit TRBD2. The V segment lost 1 base and the J segment 7 bases; nucleotides outside the gene matches: 4. CDR3 size: 15 residues. CDR1 and CDR2 from the germline V gene are MNHNS and SASEGT. The CDR3 region is CASSEVSSGGVTQYF. DNA of the CDR3: TGTGCCAGCAGTGAAGTTTCTAGCGGGGGGGTGACCCAGTACTTC.